This record covers a single TCR beta chain. Its antigen is not known. The entry originates in a study of T cell responses to AZD1222 COVID-19 vaccine. TCRdb's table, derived via immunoSEQ multiplex PCR, lists solely in-frame clones and lacks some. Counted here are about 140,000 clones, approximately 90% occurring once; the ten biggest clones make up approximately 4%. Study-level points and caveats: Repertoire sampling was restricted to post-peak T cell response timepoints. The study reported that nearly half of spike-specific TCRs target unmutated variant regions. Regions 160-218 and 743-854 dominated among vaccine-associated CD4 TCRs spanning spike. Vaccination with two AZD1222 doses was followed by a rise in Spike-specific TCR breadth and depth.

Germline CDR1 is SGHVS and CDR2 is FQNEAQ. V gave up 2 bases and J gave up 5 bases, with 12 bases separating them. The CDR3 covers 15 residues. The source is an adult who received the AZD1222 COVID-19 vaccine. The material was peripheral blood, obtained 28 days after the second AZD1222 dose. The chain uses TRBV7-8 and TRBJ2-2; the D is unclear. Here the CDR3 reads CASSLRTAQTGELFF. The CDR3 DNA reads TGTGCCAGCAGCTTACGGACGGCTCAAACCGGGGAGCTGTTTTTT.